The rows below give T cell receptor beta chains drawn from one sample of a study of PD-L1 blockade in urothelial cancer. Produced via immunoSEQ multiplex PCR; TCRdb's table is partial and in-frame only. This table has around 100,000 clones, over 75% appearing once. The sequencing used PBMCs, collected around atezolizumab (anti-PD-L1) treatment. All receptors derive from a man aged 60 to 69 with urothelial cancer. Both conserved end residues are part of each CDR3. D genes are given only for firm matches. Clone size appears in some rows only: once, few, many, or a class for an expanded clone.

V: TRBV29-1
size: -
J: TRBJ2-5
D: TRBD1
CDR3: CSVATGGRETQYF
DNA: TGCAGCGTTGCTACAGGGGGCAGGGAGACCCAGTACTTC

V: TRBV4-2
size: -
J: TRBJ2-3
D: TRBD2
CDR3: CASSQDLSISGGHTDTQYF
DNA: TGTGCCAGCAGCCAAGATCTATCAATTAGCGGGGGGCACACAGATACGCAGTATTTT

V: TRBV15
size: -
J: TRBJ1-3
D: TRBD1
CDR3: CATSRANTGAGNTIYF
DNA: TGTGCCACCAGCAGAGCAAATACAGGGGCTGGAAACACCATATATTTT

V: TRBV10-3
size: -
J: TRBJ2-5
D: -
CDR3: CATGWGNTKIETQYF
DNA: TGTGCCACGGGATGGGGAAACACAAAAATAGAGACCCAGTACTTC

V: TRBV9
size: -
J: TRBJ2-3
D: TRBD2
CDR3: CASSVSGGSLEDTQYF
DNA: TGTGCCAGCAGCGTCTCGGGGGGATCCTTAGAAGATACGCAGTATTTT

V: TRBV28
size: -
J: TRBJ2-3
D: -
CDR3: CASSLPSANTDTQYF
DNA: TGTGCCAGCAGTTTACCTAGCGCTAACACAGATACGCAGTATTTT

V: TRBV30
size: -
J: TRBJ2-4
D: -
CDR3: CAWSGLNRENIQYF
DNA: TGTGCCTGGAGTGGTCTAAACCGGGAAAACATTCAGTACTTC

V: TRBV6-1
size: -
J: TRBJ2-5
D: TRBD2
CDR3: CASSGEGETQYF
DNA: TGTGCCAGCAGCGGGGAGGGCGAGACCCAGTACTTC

V: TRBV15
size: once
J: TRBJ2-2
D: TRBD2
CDR3: CATRLAGVHTGELFF
DNA: TGTGCCACTCGACTAGCGGGAGTACACACCGGGGAGCTGTTTTTT

V: TRBV28
size: -
J: TRBJ2-7
D: TRBD2
CDR3: CATEVGLADSYEQYF
DNA: TGTGCCACCGAAGTGGGACTAGCGGATTCCTACGAGCAGTACTTC

V: TRBV5-1
size: once
J: TRBJ1-4
D: -
CDR3: CASSFGREFEKLFF
DNA: TGCGCCAGCAGCTTCGGCAGGGAATTTGAAAAACTGTTTTTT

V: TRBV25-1
size: once
J: TRBJ2-5
D: TRBD1
CDR3: CASSEDRMGKETQYF
DNA: TGTGCCAGCAGTGAGGACAGGATGGGAAAAGAGACCCAGTACTTC

V: TRBV27
size: -
J: TRBJ2-3
D: -
CDR3: CASSLRRATGDTQYF
DNA: TGTGCCAGCAGTTTAAGGCGGGCGACTGGGGATACGCAGTATTTT

V: TRBV5-1
size: -
J: TRBJ2-3
D: -
CDR3: CASSWGKGEDTQYF
DNA: TGCGCCAGCAGCTGGGGGAAGGGGGAGGATACGCAGTATTTT

V: TRBV7-6
size: -
J: TRBJ1-1
D: -
CDR3: CASSLESGNTEAFF
DNA: TGTGCCAGCAGCTTAGAGTCCGGGAACACTGAAGCTTTCTTT

V: TRBV28
size: -
J: TRBJ2-7
D: TRBD1
CDR3: CASSPGQAPYEQYF
DNA: TGTGCCAGCAGTCCAGGACAGGCTCCCTACGAGCAGTACTTC

V: TRBV10-3
size: once
J: TRBJ1-1
D: -
CDR3: CAISEARSEAFF
DNA: TGTGCCATCAGTGAGGCCCGGTCTGAAGCTTTCTTT

V: TRBV1
size: -
J: TRBJ2-7
D: -
CDR3: CTSSLRDRAYEQYF
DNA: TGCACCAGCAGCCTCCGGGACAGGGCCTACGAGCAGTACTTC

V: TRBV15
size: once
J: TRBJ1-5
D: -
CDR3: CATSSTGNSNQPQHF
DNA: TGTGCCACCAGCAGCACAGGGAATAGCAATCAGCCCCAGCATTTT

V: TRBV21-1
size: -
J: TRBJ2-7
D: -
CDR3: CASSKASGTGLPSYEQYF
DNA: TGTGCCAGCAGCAAAGCGTCCGGGACAGGCCTACCCTCCTACGAGCAGTACTTC

V: TRBV7-9
size: -
J: TRBJ1-4
D: -
CDR3: CASSLTAGVEKLFF
DNA: TGTGCCAGCAGCTTAACCGCAGGGGTTGAAAAACTGTTTTTT

V: TRBV6-1
size: -
J: TRBJ1-5
D: TRBD1
CDR3: CASSDRTGGFNQPQHF
DNA: TGTGCCAGCAGTGATCGGACAGGGGGCTTCAATCAGCCCCAGCATTTT

V: TRBV9
size: -
J: TRBJ2-1
D: TRBD1
CDR3: CASSTQGAFPNEQFF
DNA: TGTGCCAGCAGTACACAGGGGGCCTTCCCCAATGAGCAGTTCTTC

V: TRBV6-1
size: -
J: TRBJ1-1
D: -
CDR3: CASSVRGTEAFF
DNA: TGTGCCAGCAGTGTAAGGGGAACTGAAGCTTTCTTT

V: TRBV2
size: few
J: TRBJ2-1
D: TRBD2
CDR3: CASSGPGLATYNEQFF
DNA: TGTGCCAGCAGTGGACCGGGACTAGCTACCTACAATGAGCAGTTCTTC

V: TRBV9
size: -
J: TRBJ1-1
D: TRBD1
CDR3: CASSGGTDSTTLNTEAFF
DNA: TGTGCCAGCAGCGGGGGGACAGACTCAACCACCTTGAACACTGAAGCTTTCTTT

V: TRBV2
size: -
J: TRBJ2-1
D: -
CDR3: CASSDRGGEQFF
DNA: TGTGCCAGCAGTGATAGAGGGGGTGAGCAGTTCTTC

V: TRBV9
size: -
J: TRBJ2-2
D: TRBD2
CDR3: CASRGGIAGTGELFF
DNA: TGTGCCAGCAGGGGGGGGATAGCGGGGACCGGGGAGCTGTTTTTT

V: TRBV28
size: -
J: TRBJ2-5
D: -
CDR3: CASTLGLQETQYF
DNA: TGTGCCAGCACCCTTGGACTCCAAGAGACCCAGTACTTC